The 15 T cell receptor beta chains below come from one sample, sequenced in a study of beta chain features in type 1 diabetes. Their target antigens are unknown. The sequenced template was cDNA made from the entire isolated RNA. Here immunoSEQ multiplex PCR was the method, and the copy in TCRdb shows in-frame clones only, minus some. The sample includes about 240,000 clones, about 14% seen only once; the top ten take just under 0.02%. Notes on the study in general: All four CD4+ subsets from Type 1 diabetes patients carried moderately but significantly shorter TCRB CDR3s.

The sequenced sample consisted of naive CD4+ T cells from blood. The origin of the receptors is a man under 40 with type 1 diabetes.

This sequence joins TRBV29-1 and TRBJ2-5; 13 nucleotides align to TRBD2. The CDR3 runs 16 residues. Losses at the gene ends were 1 base for V and 5 bases for J; bases not matched to a gene: 7. Germline V lookup: CDR1 SQVTM, CDR2 ANQGSEA. The CDR3 bases are TGCAGCGTTGAAGTCACTAGCGGGGGGGCCGGGGAGACCCAGTACTTC. Residues: CSVEVTSGGAGETQYF.

This clone was observed a few times. The gene calls are TRBV6-5 and TRBJ2-7; TRBD1 matches at 7 bases. Germline CDR1 is MNHEY and CDR2 is SVGAGI. The CDR3 spans 15 residues. Trimming at V came to 4 bases and at J to 1 base, leaving 7 bases not matched to a gene. As DNA, the CDR3 is TGTGCCAGCAGTTTCTCCGGGACAGATTCCTACGAGCAGTACTTC. As protein: CASSFSGTDSYEQYF.

Comments on this clone: This sample includes further DNA sequences coding for the same CDR3. The V gene is TRBV19, the J gene TRBJ1-2; possibly TRBD1 for D (6 bases). CDR1 LNHDA and CDR2 SQIVND come from the germline V gene (reference sequence). Trimming pared 4 bases from V and 1 base from J, leaving 7 bases between. CDR3 length: 13 amino acids. The CDR3 DNA reads as TGTGCCAGTAGTAGGACAGTTAACTATGGCTACACCTTC. It yields the protein CASSRTVNYGYTF.

This clone was found a few times. The chain joins TRBV19 to TRBJ1-3; no clear D. Germline CDR1 LNHDA, CDR2 SQIVND (reference sequence). The CDR3 loop spans 14 amino acids. Trimming pared 7 bases from V and 0 bases from J, leaving 10 bases between. Here the CDR3 DNA reads TGTGCCAGTACCCTAGAGGGCTCTGGAAACACCATATATTTT. Translating it yields CASTLEGSGNTIYF.

Only a few counts were recorded for this clone. The chain is built from TRBV7-2 and TRBJ1-2, with D tentatively TRBD1 (6 bases). The germline V gene encodes CDR1 SGHTA and CDR2 FQGNSA. V lost 6 bases and J 7 bases, leaving 18 bases between the germline ends. This CDR3 is built from 14 residues. The DNA of the CDR3 is TGTGCCAGCAGTCCTAGGACAGTAGCTAGTGGCTACACCTTC. It translates to CASSPRTVASGYTF.

The chain joins TRBV18 to TRBJ2-7; 9 bases map to TRBD1. The germline V gene encodes CDR1 KGHSH and CDR2 LQKENI. The CDR3 contains 14 residues. V shed 3 bases and J 9 bases; nucleotides not matched to a gene: 9. CDR3 coding DNA: TGTGCCAGCTCACCGGGACAGGGTATCTTTGGGCAGTACTTC. It yields the protein CASSPGQGIFGQYF.

This clone has just a few counts. The rearrangement uses TRBV7-9 and TRBJ1-2; TRBD1 aligns across 11 bases. This CDR3 comprises 15 residues. V was pared by 5 bases and J by 7 bases, with 9 bases of the junction left unmatched. The V gene's germline CDR1 is SEHNR and CDR2 FQNEAQ (reference sequence). CDR3 nucleotide sequence: TGTGCCAGCAGCCCAGGGACAGGGGGAGGATCTGGCTACACCTTC. Translating it yields CASSPGTGGGSGYTF.

The chain combines TRBV7-9 with TRBJ1-4, with 9 bases identical to TRBD1. Germline V gene sequence: CDR1 SEHNR, CDR2 FQNEAQ (reference sequence). The CDR3 loop spans 15 amino acids. V trimming: 5 bases; J trimming: 6 bases; junction bases outside the gene matches: 7. The DNA for the CDR3 is TGTGCCAGCAGCCCCGGACAGGGGAAAGATGAAAAACTGTTTTTT. Translating gives CASSPGQGKDEKLFF. Supplemented by reference TRBV7-9 and TRBJ1-4, the full variable domain reads DTGVSQNPRHKITKRGQNVTFRCDPISEHNRLYWYRQTLGQGPEFLTYFQNEAQLEKSRLLSDRFSAERPKGSFSTLEIQRTEQGDSAMYLCASSPGQGKDEKLFFGSGTQLSVL.

This clone was observed a few times. The rearrangement links TRBV27 to TRBJ2-7, with TRBD1 as a possible D gene (5 bases). CDR1 is MNHEY and CDR2 is SMNVEV in the germline V gene (reference sequence). V was pared by 2 bases and J by 6 bases, with 14 bases between. The CDR3 runs 14 residues. CDR3 nucleotides: TGTGCCAGCAGTTTACTTGCAGGGTTGGGCGAGCAGTACTTC. It is translated as CASSLLAGLGEQYF.

With regard to this clone: This same CDR3 is encoded by further DNA sequences in the sample. This chain links TRBV7-9 with TRBJ2-6; the D gene is possibly TRBD2 (5 bases). Per germline, CDR1 SEHNR and CDR2 FQNEAQ (reference sequence). The ends were cut back, 1 base at V and 1 base at J, with 5 bases in the middle. The CDR3 runs 15 residues. The CDR3 coding sequence is TGTGCCAGCAGCTTAGGAGGGTCTGGGGCCAACGTCCTGACTTTC. Its translation: CASSLGGSGANVLTF.

The gene calls are TRBV5-6 and TRBJ2-7; D is uncertain. V lost 0 bases to trimming and J lost 7 bases, with 14 bases between them. The length of the CDR3 is 14 residues. Per the germline V gene, CDR1 is SGHDT and CDR2 is YYEEEE. The CDR3 protein is CASSLASSPLEQYF. Here the CDR3 DNA reads TGTGCCAGCAGCTTGGCCAGTTCCCCCTTAGAGCAGTACTTC.

This clone was found a few times. The V gene is TRBV23-1, the J gene TRBJ2-1; TRBD1 matches at 7 bases. TRBV23-1 is annotated as an ORF whose role is uncertain. CDR3 length equals 15 residues. Losses at the gene ends were 7 bases for V and 2 bases for J; bases not matched to a gene: 8. The CDR3 reads CASKKGTATYNEQFF. CDR3 in DNA: TGCGCCAGCAAAAAAGGGACAGCCACCTACAATGAGCAGTTCTTC.

The chain couples TRBV10-3 to TRBJ1-6; 10 bases agree with TRBD1. The CDR3 has 16 amino acids. Losses at the gene ends were 3 bases for V and 2 bases for J; bases not matched to a gene: 1. Germline CDR1 ENHRY, CDR2 SYGVKD. CDR3 sequence (DNA): TGTGCCATCAGTGACGGGACAGGGGCCTATAATTCACCCCTCCACTTT. Protein sequence: CAISDGTGAYNSPLHF.

This chain uses TRBV6-6 with TRBJ2-3; the match to TRBD1 covers 7 bases. The CDR3 runs to 14 residues. Germline CDR1 and CDR2: MNHNY and SVGAGI (reference sequence). With 6 bases clipped from V and 2 bases from J, the junction kept 5 bases outside the gene matches. The CDR3 DNA sequence: TGTGCCAGCAGACCCGGGACAGACACAGATACGCAGTATTTT. Encoded protein: CASRPGTDTDTQYF.

This clone was observed a handful of times. The same CDR3 can be traced to other DNA sequences in this sample. The chain recombines TRBV5-1 with TRBJ2-5; D possibly corresponds to TRBD1 (6 bases). CDR1 is SGHRS and CDR2 is YFSETQ in the germline V gene. V gave up 2 bases and J gave up 5 bases, with 7 bases separating them. The CDR3 consists of 12 residues. CDR3 coding DNA: TGCGCCAGCAGCTTCCAGGGGGAGACCCAGTACTTC. This translates into CASSFQGETQYF.